This T cell receptor beta chain is drawn from a study of blood T cell repertoires in COVID-19. The wider study: The United States, Italy and Spain were the sources of the acute and convalescent COVID-19 samples. T cells, B-cell-depleted T cells, or PBMCs provided the cDNA or gDNA that served as material.

Original data processing: Reference gene primer amplification gave nucleated cell count estimates. The data were produced by immunoSEQ multiplex PCR, yet TCRdb's version contains in-frame clones alone and is incomplete. The V and J calls and clone size were taken over from that table, and D and trimming were inferred from the DNA. The table shows 250,000 to 350,000 clones, with roughly 90% occurring only once. The V gene's germline CDR1 is SGHTA and CDR2 FQGNSA. J was trimmed by 8 bases and V by 5 bases; bases with no gene match: 10. This CDR3 is built from 15 residues. This chain joins TRBV7-2 and TRBJ1-4; 8 bases agree with TRBD1. The sequence was obtained from a woman aged 45 to 65 with active or convalescent COVID-19. The sequencing input was peripheral blood. CDR3 bases: TGTGCCAGCAGCCCCCGACAGGGGCCGGGGGAAAAACTGTTTTTT. The encoded protein is CASSPRQGPGEKLFF.